The rows below give T cell receptor beta chains drawn from one sample of a study of blood T cells in healthy people across ages. TCRdb used MiXCR to reprocess the 5' RACE reads, holding one entry per CDR3 protein. This sample yields over 1,200,000 distinct CDR3 sequences, of which around 59% are seen a single time; about 6.7% belongs to the top ten. Sequencing was carried out using blood. The receptors come from a man aged 18 to 29 in good health. Each CDR3 is given with its conserved first and last residue. The D gene is left open where the match is weak. Only some rows state a clone size, as once, few, many or a class for expanded clones.

J | V | length | D | size | CDR3 | DNA
TRBJ2-3 | TRBV4-1 | 17 | NA | NA | CASSHPFDRDPGDTQYF | TGCGCCAGCAGCCACCCCTTTGACCGGGACCCAGGGGATACGCAGTATTTT
TRBJ2-1 | TRBV9 | 13 | NA | NA | CASSVAGRYEQFF | TGTGCCAGCAGCGTAGCGGGTAGATATGAGCAGTTCTTC
TRBJ2-2 | TRBV4-2 | 15 | NA | NA | CASSLLPWDTGELFF | TGTGCCAGCAGCCTACTGCCTTGGGACACCGGGGAGCTGTTTTTT
TRBJ2-3 | TRBV12-3/TRBV12-4 | 18 | TRBD2 | NA | CASSSLGSGPGGTDTQYF | TGTGCCAGCAGTTCTCTTGGTAGCGGGCCCGGTGGGACAGATACGCAGTATTTT
TRBJ1-5 | TRBV9 | 15 | NA | NA | CASSVGADSNQPQHF | TGTGCCAGCAGCGTAGGAGCAGATAGCAATCAGCCCCAGCATTTT
TRBJ2-5 | TRBV14 | 16 | TRBD2 | NA | CASSQVKREGQEAQYF | TGTGCCAGCAGCCAAGTTAAGCGGGAGGGACAAGAGGCCCAGTACTTC
TRBJ2-4 | TRBV25-1 | 12 | NA | few | CASSESGNIQYF | TGTGCCAGCAGTGAATCTGGGAACATTCAGTACTTC
TRBJ2-3 | TRBV28 | 16 | NA | NA | CASSQPGHALRDTQYF | TGTGCCAGCAGTCAACCGGGACACGCACTCCGAGATACGCAGTATTTT
TRBJ1-4 | TRBV5-1 | 15 | TRBD1 | NA | CAGSLGPTGEYTKFF | TGCGCCGGCAGCTTGGGACCAACAGGGGAGTACACCAAGTTTTTT
TRBJ2-7 | TRBV7-9 | 12 | NA | NA | CASRSGFYEQYF | TGTGCCAGCAGGTCAGGCTTCTACGAGCAGTACTTC
TRBJ2-1 | TRBV6-2/TRBV6-3 | 18 | TRBD2 | few | CASSPRIGLAGTYNEQFF | TGTGCCAGCAGTCCTCGAATCGGACTAGCGGGGACCTACAATGAGCAGTTCTTC
TRBJ1-2 | TRBV7-2 | 15 | NA | NA | CASSPGGEANYGYTF | TGTGCCAGCAGCCCGGGCGGGGAAGCTAACTATGGCTACACCTTC
TRBJ2-1 | TRBV5-1 | 16 | NA | few | CASSLVGAGEYNEQFF | TGCGCCAGCAGCTTGGTGGGCGCCGGCGAGTACAATGAGCAGTTCTTC
TRBJ2-5 | TRBV28 | 12 | NA | NA | CASTGSEETQYF | TGTGCCAGCACAGGCAGTGAAGAGACCCAGTACTTC
TRBJ2-3 | TRBV15 | 14 | NA | few | CATQRESDTDTQYF | TGTGCCACACAAAGGGAATCTGACACAGATACGCAGTATTTT
TRBJ2-1 | TRBV3-1 | 15 | NA | NA | CASSQDLVPYNEQFF | TGTGCCAGCAGCCAAGATCTAGTTCCCTACAATGAGCAGTTCTTC
TRBJ2-3 | TRBV20-1 | 15 | TRBD2 | few | CSASSTSGNTDTQYF | TGCAGTGCTAGTTCGACTAGCGGCAACACAGATACGCAGTATTTT
TRBJ2-1 | TRBV7-8 | 16 | NA | NA | CASSPTPGGSYNEQFF | TGTGCCAGCAGCCCCACCCCGGGCGGATCCTACAATGAGCAGTTCTTC
TRBJ2-5 | TRBV29-1 | 12 | NA | NA | CSVTENQETQYF | TGCAGCGTGACTGAGAACCAAGAGACCCAGTACTTC
TRBJ1-2 | TRBV9 | 13 | NA | NA | CASRSRSNYGYTF | TGTGCCAGCAGATCCCGTTCTAACTATGGCTACACCTTC
TRBJ2-1 | TRBV20-1 | 11 | NA | NA | CSAIRQAEQFF | TGCAGTGCTATTAGACAGGCTGAGCAGTTCTTC
TRBJ2-1 | TRBV11-3 | 14 | TRBD2 | NA | CASSVAGAYNEQFF | TGTGCCAGCAGCGTAGCGGGGGCCTACAATGAGCAGTTCTTC
TRBJ2-1 | TRBV5-4 | 12 | NA | NA | CASSLDGSEQFF | TGTGCCAGCAGTTTGGACGGGTCCGAGCAGTTCTTC
TRBJ2-1 | TRBV11-3 | 14 | NA | once | CASRNSSDRNEQFF | TGTGCCAGCCGAAACTCTAGCGACCGCAATGAGCAGTTCTTC
TRBJ1-4 | TRBV20-1 | 15 | NA | NA | CSASFPRATNEKLFF | TGCAGTGCTAGTTTTCCCAGGGCAACTAATGAAAAACTGTTTTTT
TRBJ2-4 | TRBV5-1 | 12 | NA | NA | CASSVGGGLQYF | TGCGCCAGCAGCGTAGGAGGGGGCCTTCAGTACTTC
TRBJ2-1 | TRBV7-9 | 15 | TRBD1 | NA | CASSNPGQGVNEQFF | TGTGCCAGCAGCAACCCGGGACAGGGAGTCAATGAGCAGTTCTTC
TRBJ2-5 | TRBV6-1 | 12 | TRBD1 | NA | CASTRDRETQYF | TGTGCCAGCACCCGGGACAGAGAGACCCAGTACTTC
TRBJ2-7 | TRBV12-3/TRBV12-4 | 16 | NA | NA | CASSLRRVGQHSEQYF | TGTGCCAGCAGTTTACGGAGGGTTGGTCAACATTCCGAGCAGTACTTC
TRBJ2-7 | TRBV4-1 | 16 | NA | few | CASSQDRGTEPYEQYF | TGCGCCAGCAGCCAAGATCGGGGGACGGAGCCCTACGAGCAGTACTTC
TRBJ1-2 | TRBV28 | 15 | NA | few | CASSGRGVSNYGYTF | TGTGCCAGCAGTGGCAGGGGAGTATCTAACTATGGCTACACCTTC
TRBJ2-7 | TRBV6-2/TRBV6-3 | 16 | NA | NA | CASTGAVTGFSYEQYF | TGTGCCAGCACCGGGGCCGTGACAGGTTTCTCCTACGAGCAGTACTTC
TRBJ2-7 | TRBV28 | 12 | NA | many | CASSFRTYEQYF | TGTGCCAGCAGTTTCCGGACCTACGAGCAGTACTTC
TRBJ2-1 | TRBV29-1 | 14 | TRBD2 | NA | CSALAGGSYNEQFF | TGCAGCGCCCTAGCGGGGGGTTCGTACAATGAGCAGTTCTTC
TRBJ2-7 | TRBV6-5 | 12 | NA | NA | CASSYDGHEQYF | TGTGCCAGCAGTTATGACGGCCACGAGCAGTACTTC
TRBJ1-2 | TRBV10-3 | 16 | NA | NA | CATKNERQYRWYGYTF | TGTGCCACAAAAAACGAGCGGCAGTACAGATGGTATGGCTACACCTTC
TRBJ2-2 | TRBV6-2/TRBV6-3 | 16 | NA | NA | CASSYLKGSGTGELFF | TGTGCCAGCAGTTACCTTAAGGGTTCGGGCACCGGGGAGCTGTTTTTT
TRBJ2-7 | TRBV20-1 | 12 | NA | NA | CSATDTTYEQYF | TGCAGTGCAACTGACACTACGTACGAGCAGTACTTC
TRBJ2-3 | TRBV6-6 | 16 | NA | NA | CASCHPWSGDPDTQYF | TGTGCCAGCTGCCACCCCTGGTCAGGTGATCCAGATACGCAGTATTTT
TRBJ2-1 | TRBV29-1 | 14 | NA | few | CSLSGSSSYNEQFF | TGCAGCCTCTCTGGGAGCTCGTCCTACAATGAGCAGTTCTTC
TRBJ2-5 | TRBV28 | 17 | TRBD1 | NA | CASSLATGGHSQETQYF | TGTGCCAGCAGTTTAGCGACAGGGGGCCACTCCCAAGAGACCCAGTACTTC
TRBJ2-1 | TRBV5-6 | 15 | TRBD2 | NA | CASSPSGRGSNEQFF | TGTGCCAGCAGCCCCAGCGGGAGAGGGTCCAATGAGCAGTTCTTC
TRBJ1-1 | TRBV5-1 | 16 | TRBD1 | NA | CASSLGANRGSSEAFF | TGCGCCAGCAGCTTGGGGGCTAACAGGGGATCGAGTGAAGCTTTCTTT
TRBJ2-3 | TRBV24-1 | 15 | NA | NA | CATSGARDSTDTQYF | TGTGCCACCAGTGGAGCCAGGGATAGCACAGATACGCAGTATTTT
TRBJ2-6 | TRBV20-1 | 18 | NA | NA | CSAPRLGAGYSGANVLTF | TGCAGTGCTCCAAGGTTGGGGGCGGGATACTCTGGGGCCAACGTCCTGACTTTC
TRBJ1-4 | TRBV5-5 | 16 | NA | NA | CASSLDVGRTNEKLFF | TGTGCCAGCAGCTTGGATGTGGGGCGAACTAATGAAAAACTGTTTTTT
TRBJ2-5 | TRBV6-6 | 14 | TRBD1 | NA | CASSMGQIQETQYF | TGTGCCAGCAGTATGGGACAGATCCAAGAGACCCAGTACTTC
TRBJ1-2 | TRBV14 | 16 | NA | once | CASSQAWSSRNYGYTF | TGTGCCAGCAGCCAAGCCTGGAGCTCCCGTAACTATGGCTACACCTTC
TRBJ2-1 | TRBV4-1 | 16 | NA | NA | CASSQDGRQGIGEQFF | TGCGCCAGCAGCCAAGATGGTAGGCAGGGTATCGGTGAGCAGTTCTTC
TRBJ2-1 | TRBV9 | 12 | NA | few | CASSVGVDEQFF | TGTGCCAGCAGCGTAGGAGTCGATGAGCAGTTCTTC
TRBJ2-2 | TRBV29-1 | 13 | NA | NA | CSVEGAVAGELFF | TGCAGCGTTGAGGGGGCAGTGGCCGGGGAGCTGTTTTTT